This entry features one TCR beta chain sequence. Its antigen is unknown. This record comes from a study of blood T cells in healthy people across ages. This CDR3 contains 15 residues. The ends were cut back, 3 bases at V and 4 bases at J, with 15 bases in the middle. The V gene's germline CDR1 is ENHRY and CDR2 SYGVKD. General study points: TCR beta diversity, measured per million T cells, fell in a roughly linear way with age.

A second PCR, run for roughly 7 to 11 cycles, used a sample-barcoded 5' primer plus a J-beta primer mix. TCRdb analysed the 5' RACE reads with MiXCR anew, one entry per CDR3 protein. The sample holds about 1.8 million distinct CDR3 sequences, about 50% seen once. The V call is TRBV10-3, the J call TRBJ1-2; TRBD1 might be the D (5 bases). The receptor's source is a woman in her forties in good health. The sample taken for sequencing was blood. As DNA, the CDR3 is TGTGCCATCAGTGATATAGACGGGACGTCCTATGGCTACACCTTC. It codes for CAISDIDGTSYGYTF.